Each of the 13 T cell receptor beta chains below was sequenced from the same sample in a study of blood T cell repertoires in COVID-19. This table comes from immunoSEQ multiplex PCR, and its TCRdb copy is limited to in-frame clones, with some not included. The table records fewer than 350,000 clones, 75% to 90% of them present only once. Sequences were obtained from PBMCs or T cells enriched from blood (not recorded which). These receptors originate from a woman aged 40 to 49 who had recovered from COVID-19.

V usage is TRBV5-4 and J usage is TRBJ2-3, with 9 bases matching TRBD1. In germline, CDR1 is SGHNT, CDR2 YYREEE (reference sequence). This CDR3 is 15 amino acids long. Trimming took 3 bases from V and 4 from J; bases not matched to a gene: 6. The CDR3 DNA reads as TGTGCCAGCAGCTCCGGGACAGGGTGGGCAGATACGCAGTATTTT. Translating gives CASSSGTGWADTQYF.

The chain carries TRBV11-1 and TRBJ2-3; D not certain. The length of the CDR3 is 16 residues. Germline loops: CDR1 SGHAT, CDR2 FQDESV (reference sequence). V lost 7 bases and J 1 base, leaving 18 bases between the germline ends. The CDR3 reads CASMQTLGLGTDTQYF. CDR3 in DNA: TGTGCCAGCATGCAGACCTTGGGCCTCGGCACAGATACGCAGTATTTT.

The chain carries TRBV2 and TRBJ2-2, with D maybe TRBD1 (5 bases). This CDR3 has 14 residues. V was trimmed by 1 base and J by 4 bases, leaving 7 bases between them. Germline values: CDR1 SNHLY, CDR2 FYNNEI. CDR3 residues: CASSEEGVTGELFF. The CDR3 nucleotides are TGTGCCAGCAGTGAAGAAGGGGTCACCGGGGAGCTGTTTTTT.

The sample holds a few counts of this clone. The chain uses TRBV10-3 and TRBJ2-7; D is unclear. The CDR3 has 14 amino acids. CDR1 ENHRY and CDR2 SYGVKD come from the germline V gene. V was pared by 2 bases and J by 4 bases, with 12 bases between. Here the CDR3 reads CAISEADLKYEQYF. The CDR3 DNA follows: TGTGCCATCAGTGAGGCGGATCTGAAATACGAGCAGTACTTC.

J is TRBJ1-2 and V is TRBV28, with a possible D match to TRBD1 (5 bases). The V and J ends lost 5 bases and 2 bases respectively, with 9 bases between them. Looked up from germline, CDR1 is MDHEN and CDR2 is SYDVKM. CDR3 size: 13 residues. In nucleotides, the CDR3 is TGTGCCAGCAGTCCTCAGGGAAACTATGGCTACACCTTC. This codes for CASSPQGNYGYTF.

CDR3 DNA sequence: TGTGCCAGCAGCCAACAGGGGGCGAATCAGCCCCAGCATTTT. Its translation is CASSQQGANQPQHF. This chain uses TRBV27 with TRBJ1-5, with TRBD1 identical over 9 bases. V was pared by 6 bases and J by 4 bases, with 4 bases of the junction left unmatched. Germline CDR1 and CDR2: MNHEY and SMNVEV (reference sequence). CDR3 size: 14 residues.

V and J are TRBV7-9 and TRBJ2-7; 9 nucleotides agree with TRBD1. CDR3 size: 14 residues. V trimming: 1 base; J trimming: 9 bases; junction bases outside the gene matches: 7. CDR1 is SEHNR, CDR2 FQNEAQ, per germline (reference sequence). In DNA form, the CDR3 reads TGTGCCAGCAGCTTAGGGGGACAGGGAACTGGGCAGTACTTC. Encoded protein: CASSLGGQGTGQYF.

This rearrangement joins TRBV19 to TRBJ2-5; 12 bases align to TRBD2. The CDR3 extends over 17 amino acids. The junction had 12 bases not matched to a gene; V was cut back by 5 bases and J by 5 bases. CDR1 is LNHDA and CDR2 is SQIVND in the germline V gene (reference sequence). The CDR3 sequence: CASSFGASGRAVETQYF. DNA of the CDR3: TGTGCCAGTAGTTTTGGGGCTAGCGGGAGGGCCGTGGAGACCCAGTACTTC.

The rearrangement uses TRBV5-1 and TRBJ2-7; possible D gene TRBD1, 6 bases. V lost 3 bases, J lost 3 bases, and 13 bases lay in between. Germline V gene lookup returns CDR1 SGHRS and CDR2 YFSETQ. The CDR3 covers 14 residues. In DNA form, the CDR3 reads TGCGCCAGCAGCTCCGGGACACGGTTCTACGAGCAGTACTTC. Protein sequence: CASSSGTRFYEQYF.

The rearrangement joins TRBV5-8 to TRBJ2-2, with D tentatively TRBD1 (6 bases). The CDR3 has 16 amino acids. With 4 bases removed from V and 1 base from J, the gap between germline ends came to 14 bases. Germline loops: CDR1 SGHTS, CDR2 YDEGEE. CDR3 region: CASSPQGRLNTGELFF. The CDR3 DNA sequence: TGTGCCAGCAGCCCCCAGGGGCGACTGAACACCGGGGAGCTGTTTTTT.

This chain uses TRBV23-1 with TRBJ1-5; 8 positions match TRBD1. TRBV23-1 is placed among ORFs of uncertain function. Trimming cost V 6 bases and J 5 bases; bases outside gene matches: 6. The CDR3 spans 14 residues. Written as DNA, the CDR3 is TGCGCCAGCAGAAGGGACAGGCATTATCAGCCCCAGCATTTT. It specifies CASRRDRHYQPQHF.

The chain uses TRBV11-2 and TRBJ2-1; 11 nucleotides align to TRBD2. Trimming at V came to 1 base and at J to 6 bases, leaving 5 bases not matched to a gene. The CDR3 length is 16 residues. The germline V gene encodes CDR1 SGHAT and CDR2 FQNNGV. As DNA, the CDR3 is TGTGCCAGCAGCTTAGGACTAGCGGGGTACAGCAATGAGCAGTTCTTC. The encoded protein is CASSLGLAGYSNEQFF.

This rearrangement joins TRBV27 to TRBJ2-3; 13 bases match TRBD2. V lost 2 bases to trimming and J lost 2 bases; unmatched junction nucleotides: 10. The CDR3 sequence is 19 residues long. Germline V gene sequence: CDR1 MNHEY, CDR2 SMNVEV (reference sequence). The CDR3 sequence is CASSLRPLLAGGYTDTQYF. The CDR3 DNA follows: TGTGCCAGCAGTTTAAGACCCTTACTAGCGGGGGGGTACACAGATACGCAGTATTTT.